A single sample gave rise to the 28 T cell receptor beta chains below, sequenced in a study of blood T cell repertoires in COVID-19. TCRdb's table, derived via immunoSEQ multiplex PCR, lists solely in-frame clones and lacks some. The sample comprises 390,000 or so clones, 80% to 85% of which are singletons, and 5% to 6% rests with the top ten. The sequenced sample was PBMCs or T cells enriched from blood (not recorded which). All receptors come from a woman in her fifties or sixties who had recovered from COVID-19.

The genes are TRBV5-1 and TRBJ2-5; D perhaps matches TRBD1 (6 bases). The germline V gene has CDR1 SGHRS and CDR2 YFSETQ. This CDR3 has 14 amino acids. Trimming stripped 4 bases from V and 2 bases from J, with 12 bases between. The CDR3 is CASSIGQPQETQYF. In nucleotides, the CDR3 is TGCGCCAGCAGCATCGGACAGCCACAAGAGACCCAGTACTTC.

This clone was picked up one time. V usage is TRBV5-4 and J usage is TRBJ1-1, with TRBD1 matching over 10 bases. V shed 4 bases, J shed 5 bases, and the junction held 5 bases outside the gene matches. The germline gives CDR1 SGHNT, CDR2 YYREEE (reference sequence). The CDR3 is 14 residues long. CDR3 DNA: TGTGCCAGCAGCGACGACAGGGGGCCGACTGAAGCTTTCTTT. As protein: CASSDDRGPTEAFF.

The chain carries TRBV7-9 and TRBJ1-5; TRBD1 matches at 8 bases. Germline assignment: CDR1 SEHNR and CDR2 FQNEAQ (reference sequence). CDR3 length: 14 amino acids. Unmatched junction bases numbered 3, after V lost 6 bases and J lost 2 bases. The CDR3 DNA is TGTGCCAGCAGTTCGGACAGGGGCAATCAGCCCCAGCATTTT. Translated, it gives CASSSDRGNQPQHF. Full variable domain (rest looked up from reference TRBV7-9 and TRBJ1-5): DTGVSQNPRHKITKRGQNVTFRCDPISEHNRLYWYRQTLGQGPEFLTYFQNEAQLEKSRLLSDRFSAERPKGSFSTLEIQRTEQGDSAMYLCASSSDRGNQPQHFGDGTRLSIL.

The gene calls are TRBV7-9 and TRBJ2-1; possible D gene TRBD1, 6 bases. V dropped 4 bases and J dropped 4 bases, with 14 bases sitting between them. Germline V gene lookup returns CDR1 SEHNR and CDR2 FQNEAQ (reference sequence). The CDR3 length is 15 residues. CDR3 nucleotides: TGTGCCAGCAGCTCCCTGCAGGGGCTTTACAATGAGCAGTTCTTC. It codes for CASSSLQGLYNEQFF.

This clone was recorded only once. This chain links TRBV9 with TRBJ1-4, with 8 bases aligning to TRBD1. J lost 3 bases, V lost 3 bases, and 7 bases had no gene match. Germline lookup yields CDR1 SGDLS and CDR2 YYNGEE. The CDR3 sequence is 16 residues long. This CDR3 is CASSAQGARSNEKLFF. CDR3 sequence (DNA): TGTGCCAGCAGCGCCCAGGGGGCAAGGTCTAATGAAAAACTGTTTTTT.

The chain recombines TRBV4-2 with TRBJ1-6; TRBD1 is a possible D gene (5 bases). With 0 bases removed from V and 10 bases from J, the gap between germline ends came to 13 bases. Germline V lookup: CDR1 LGHNA, CDR2 YNFKEQ. The CDR3 spans 15 residues. In nucleotides, the CDR3 is TGTGCCAGCAGCCAAGAGAGTCAGGGACTCTCACCCCTCCACTTT. Amino acids: CASSQESQGLSPLHF.

This rearrangement joins TRBV5-4 to TRBJ1-3; D perhaps matches TRBD1 (6 bases). CDR3 size: 15 residues. V lost 2 bases and J lost 3, with 12 bases in between. Germline loops: CDR1 SGHNT, CDR2 YYREEE (reference sequence). CDR3 region: CASSLDRTVGNTIYF. The CDR3 nucleotides read TGTGCCAGCAGCTTAGACAGGACCGTTGGAAACACCATATATTTT.

The CDR3, as DNA: TGCGCCAGCAGCTTGGACCCTCCAGGCGGGGCGCAGACAGATACGCAGTATTTT. Encoded protein: CASSLDPPGGAQTDTQYF. The gene calls are TRBV5-1 and TRBJ2-3, with D maybe TRBD2 (6 bases). The germline V gene has CDR1 SGHRS and CDR2 YFSETQ. There are 18 residues in the CDR3. With 0 bases removed from V and 3 bases from J, the gap between germline ends came to 20 bases.

V usage is TRBV11-2 and J usage is TRBJ2-3, with 12 positions matching TRBD2. Losses at the gene ends were 5 bases for V and 0 bases for J; bases not matched to a gene: 9. Germline V gene lookup returns CDR1 SGHAT and CDR2 FQNNGV. The CDR3 loop spans 18 amino acids. The CDR3 nucleotides read TGTGCCAGCAGCCGAGGACTAGCGGGGAAAGCTAGCACAGATACGCAGTATTTT. This codes for CASSRGLAGKASTDTQYF. The full variable domain, with the rest looked up from reference TRBV11-2 and TRBJ2-3, is EAGVAQSPRYKIIEKRQSVAFWCNPISGHATLYWYQQILGQGPKLLIQFQNNGVVDDSQLPKDRFSAERLKGVDSTLKIQPAKLEDSAVYLCASSRGLAGKASTDTQYFGPGTRLTVL.

The chain carries TRBV5-4 and TRBJ2-3, with 12 bases fitting TRBD2. The CDR3 consists of 17 residues. Germline values: CDR1 SGHNT, CDR2 YYREEE (reference sequence). The trim removed 3 bases at V and 3 bases at J, leaving 8 bases unmatched. In DNA form, the CDR3 reads TGTGCCAGCAGCTCGGCTCAAGGACTAGCGGGAACAGATACGCAGTATTTT. Its translation is CASSSAQGLAGTDTQYF.

The rearrangement links TRBV27 to TRBJ1-2; D might be TRBD1 (5 bases). Germline-derived CDR1 and CDR2 are MNHEY and SMNVEV (reference sequence). Trimming shortened V by 9 bases and J by 3 bases, and 20 bases separated the two germline ends. This CDR3 region has 15 residues. CDR3 sequence (DNA): TGTGCCAGTCGGAGGGTCCAAACGGGGGACTATGGCTACACCTTC. Amino acid sequence: CASRRVQTGDYGYTF.

This rearrangement joins TRBV5-4 to TRBJ2-7; 8 positions agree with TRBD2. Germline V gene sequence: CDR1 SGHNT, CDR2 YYREEE (reference sequence). V lost 0 bases to trimming and J lost 3 bases; unmatched junction nucleotides: 5. CDR3 length: 15 residues. CDR3 residues: CASSLGLANHYEQYF. The CDR3 region has the DNA TGTGCCAGCAGCTTGGGACTAGCGAACCACTACGAGCAGTACTTC.

This chain's CDR3 is CASSPPNRDGYTF. CDR3 coding DNA: TGTGCCAGCTCACCACCGAACAGGGATGGCTACACCTTC. This chain uses TRBV18 with TRBJ1-2; TRBD1 might be the D (6 bases). The CDR3 runs to 13 residues. The ends were cut back, 0 bases at V and 6 bases at J, with 8 bases in the middle. Germline V gene sequence: CDR1 KGHSH, CDR2 LQKENI.

The chain links TRBV11-2 to TRBJ1-3; no clear D. The V gene's germline CDR1 is SGHAT and CDR2 FQNNGV. This CDR3 spans 15 amino acids. The V and J ends lost 5 bases and 2 bases respectively, with 13 bases between them. CDR3 nucleotides: TGTGCCAGCAGCGAATTTTCGCGGACTGGAAACACCATATATTTT. Protein product: CASSEFSRTGNTIYF.

V gene TRBV6-5 combines with J gene TRBJ1-1; TRBD1 aligns across 10 bases. Germline lookup yields CDR1 MNHEY and CDR2 SVGAGI. The CDR3 consists of 13 residues. Germline trimming cut 5 bases from V and 7 bases from J; bases unmatched to any gene: 4. The CDR3 DNA is TGTGCCAGCAGTCCCGGGACAGGGGTTGAAGCTTTCTTT. It is translated as CASSPGTGVEAFF.

J is TRBJ1-3 and V is TRBV3-1 (or the pseudogene TRBV3-2), with a possible D match to TRBD1 (6 bases). Germline assignment: CDR1 LGHDT and CDR2 YNNKEL (reference sequence). The V and J ends lost 6 bases and 0 bases respectively, with 18 bases between them. The CDR3 is made up of 17 amino acids. The CDR3 bases are TGTGCCAGCAGTCGGCCCGGACAGCCACCCTCTGGAAACACCATATATTTT. It translates to CASSRPGQPPSGNTIYF.

This clone was seen a few times. The rearrangement links TRBV5-8 to TRBJ1-2; tentative D call: TRBD1 (6 bases). CDR1 and CDR2 from the germline V gene are SGHTS and YDEGEE. The germline V and J ends were trimmed by 0 bases and 6 bases, with 12 bases remaining between them. The CDR3 is made up of 14 amino acids. CDR3 loop: CASSLGGRSHGYTF. The CDR3 nucleotides read TGTGCCAGCAGCTTGGGGGGGCGGAGCCATGGCTACACCTTC.

The V gene is TRBV11-2, the J gene TRBJ2-7; 11 bases fit TRBD2. The J segment lost 5 bases and the V segment lost 4 bases, leaving 10 bases of the junction unmatched. The CDR3 contains 16 residues. CDR1 and CDR2 (germline): SGHAT, FQNNGV. CDR3 nucleotides: TGTGCCAGCAGCTCCGGGGGGCTAGCGGGAGGCAACGAGCAGTACTTC. Translated: CASSSGGLAGGNEQYF.

The chain uses TRBV6-5 and TRBJ2-7; D not certain. This CDR3 has 12 amino acids. Germline lookup yields CDR1 MNHEY and CDR2 SVGAGI. Trimming took off 6 bases at V and 3 bases at J, with 9 bases between the two ends. The CDR3: CASRLTNYEQYF. The CDR3 DNA reads as TGTGCCAGCAGGCTCACAAACTACGAGCAGTACTTC.

The genes are TRBV9 and TRBJ1-6; 7 nucleotides line up with TRBD1. J lost 6 bases, V lost 5 bases, and 8 bases had no gene match. The CDR3 loop spans 15 amino acids. Germline values: CDR1 SGDLS, CDR2 YYNGEE. CDR3 in DNA: TGTGCCAGCAGTGATACCGGGACAGTTAATTCACCCCTCCACTTT. Its translation: CASSDTGTVNSPLHF.

A few counts support this clone. The chain joins TRBV6-5 to TRBJ1-6; 7 nucleotides line up with TRBD1. CDR3 length equals 14 residues. Unmatched junction bases numbered 3, after V lost 8 bases and J lost 2 bases. Germline values: CDR1 MNHEY, CDR2 SVGAGI. The CDR3 sequence: CASRDSAYNSPLHF. The CDR3 DNA sequence: TGTGCCAGCCGGGACAGCGCCTATAATTCACCCCTCCACTTT.

The chain carries TRBV12-3 or TRBV12-4 and TRBJ2-5; 7 bases line up with TRBD2. The CDR3 covers 13 residues. V lost 7 bases and J lost 3; bases outside the gene matches: 5. The CDR3 DNA is TGTGCCAGCACTCCGGGGGGTGAAGAGACCCAGTACTTC. Translating it yields CASTPGGEETQYF.

V and J are TRBV5-6 and TRBJ1-1; perhaps TRBD1 as D (5 bases). V was shortened by 1 base and J by 5 bases, with 12 bases between the two germline ends. The CDR3 is made up of 14 amino acids. Germline loops: CDR1 SGHDT, CDR2 YYEEEE. Here the CDR3 DNA reads TGTGCCAGCAGCTTGCAGGGTCTGCTAACTGAAGCTTTCTTT. Amino acids: CASSLQGLLTEAFF.

This clone turned up a few times. V and J are TRBV25-1 and TRBJ1-1; D is possibly TRBD1 (5 bases). CDR1 is MGHDK and CDR2 is SYGVNS in the germline V gene. The CDR3 has 15 residues. The V end lost 1 base, the J end lost 0 bases, and 9 bases lay between the germline ends. This CDR3 reads CASSELDTMNTEAFF. CDR3 DNA sequence: TGTGCCAGCAGTGAATTGGACACCATGAACACTGAAGCTTTCTTT.

This clone was found once. The chain links TRBV3-1 (or the pseudogene TRBV3-2) to TRBJ2-3; 7 bases match TRBD2. After removal of 4 bases from V and 4 bases from J, the junction contained 8 bases not matched to a gene. Germline CDR1 is LGHDT and CDR2 is YNNKEL (reference sequence). CDR3 length: 15 amino acids. CDR3 region: CASSPRTSSADTQYF. CDR3 nucleotide sequence: TGTGCCAGCAGCCCTAGGACTAGTTCAGCAGATACGCAGTATTTT.

The count of this clone is one. The chain has TRBV12-3 or TRBV12-4 and TRBJ1-2; unclear D gene. CDR3 length: 13 amino acids. Deletions cut 3 bases from V and 9 bases from J, with 14 bases between. The CDR3: CASSLAGGGSYTF. For the CDR3, the DNA is TGTGCCAGCAGTTTGGCAGGCGGAGGGAGCTACACCTTC.

The chain couples TRBV6-2 or TRBV6-3 to TRBJ2-7, with 7 bases aligning to TRBD1. Trimming removed 0 bases from V and 0 bases from J; junction bases left unmatched: 8. Germline V CDR1 and CDR2: MNHEY, SVGEGT. There are 17 residues in the CDR3. CDR3 nucleotides: TGTGCCAGCAGTTACTCGGGACAGTTTGGGTACTCCTACGAGCAGTACTTC. As protein: CASSYSGQFGYSYEQYF.

V gene TRBV2 combines with J gene TRBJ1-2; 7 bases map to TRBD1. Germline CDR1 and CDR2: SNHLY and FYNNEI. The CDR3 loop spans 15 amino acids. The V gene end was trimmed by 6 bases and the J gene end by 0 bases; junction bases not matched to a gene: 7. The CDR3, as DNA: TGTGCCAGCAGGGACAGGTCGACTTCTAACTATGGCTACACCTTC. It specifies CASRDRSTSNYGYTF.